This T cell receptor (beta chain) was identified in a study of shared clonotypes between healthy human individuals. Generated by immunoSEQ multiplex PCR, the TCRdb table keeps only in-frame clones and is missing some. Here the sample spans about 1 million clones, around 76% being singletons. The source is a man aged 18 to 35 in good health. Sample: memory CD4+ T cells sorted from blood. The sample's subset: CD45RA-negative fraction.

CDR3 loop: CATSSSRRGNTIYF. CDR3 coding DNA: TGTGCCACCAGCAGCTCCAGAAGGGGAAACACCATATATTTT. This chain joins TRBV15 and TRBJ1-3; the D is unclear. V dropped 3 bases and J dropped 4 bases, with 10 bases sitting between them. This CDR3 contains 14 residues. In germline, CDR1 is LNHNV, CDR2 YYDKDF (reference sequence).